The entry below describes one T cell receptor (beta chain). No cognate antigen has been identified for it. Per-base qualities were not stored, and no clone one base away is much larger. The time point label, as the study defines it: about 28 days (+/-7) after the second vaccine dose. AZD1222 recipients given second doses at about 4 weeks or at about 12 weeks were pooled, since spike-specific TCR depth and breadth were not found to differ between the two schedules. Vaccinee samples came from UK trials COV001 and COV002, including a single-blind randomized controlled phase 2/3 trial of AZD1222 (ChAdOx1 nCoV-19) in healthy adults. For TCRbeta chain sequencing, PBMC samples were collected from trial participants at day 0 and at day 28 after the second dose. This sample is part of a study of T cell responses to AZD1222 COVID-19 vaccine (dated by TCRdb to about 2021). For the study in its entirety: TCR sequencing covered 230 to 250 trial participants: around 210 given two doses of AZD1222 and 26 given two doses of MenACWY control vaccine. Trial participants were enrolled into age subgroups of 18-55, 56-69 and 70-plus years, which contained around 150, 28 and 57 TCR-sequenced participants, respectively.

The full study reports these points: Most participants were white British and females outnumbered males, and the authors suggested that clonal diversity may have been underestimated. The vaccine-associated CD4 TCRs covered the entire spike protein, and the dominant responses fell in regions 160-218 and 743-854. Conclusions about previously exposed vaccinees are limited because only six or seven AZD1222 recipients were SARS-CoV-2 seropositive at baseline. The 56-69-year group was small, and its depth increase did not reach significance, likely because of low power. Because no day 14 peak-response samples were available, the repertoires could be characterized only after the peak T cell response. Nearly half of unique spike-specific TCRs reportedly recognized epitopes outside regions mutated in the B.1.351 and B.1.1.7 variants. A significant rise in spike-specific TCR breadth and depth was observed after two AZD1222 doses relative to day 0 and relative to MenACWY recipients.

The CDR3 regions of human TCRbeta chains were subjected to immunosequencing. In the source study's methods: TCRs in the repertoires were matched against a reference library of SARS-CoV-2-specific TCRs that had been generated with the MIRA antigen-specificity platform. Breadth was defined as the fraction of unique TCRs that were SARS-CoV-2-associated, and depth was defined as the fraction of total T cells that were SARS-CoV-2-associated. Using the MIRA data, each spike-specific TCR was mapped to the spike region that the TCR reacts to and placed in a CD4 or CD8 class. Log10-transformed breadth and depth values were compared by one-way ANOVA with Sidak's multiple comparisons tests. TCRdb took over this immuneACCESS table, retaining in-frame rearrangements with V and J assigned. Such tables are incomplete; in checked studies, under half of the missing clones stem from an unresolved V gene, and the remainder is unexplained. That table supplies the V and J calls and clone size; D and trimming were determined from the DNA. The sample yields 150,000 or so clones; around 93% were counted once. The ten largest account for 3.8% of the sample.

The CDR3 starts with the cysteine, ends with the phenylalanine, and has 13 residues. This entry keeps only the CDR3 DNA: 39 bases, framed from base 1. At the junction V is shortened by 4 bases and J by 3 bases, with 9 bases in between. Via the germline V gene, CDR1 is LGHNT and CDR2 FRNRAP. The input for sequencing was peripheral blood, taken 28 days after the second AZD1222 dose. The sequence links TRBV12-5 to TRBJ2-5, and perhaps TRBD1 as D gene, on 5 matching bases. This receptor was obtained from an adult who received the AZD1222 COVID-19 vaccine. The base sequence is TGTGCTAGTGGTTCCGCAGGGAAAGAGACCCAGTACTTC. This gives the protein CASGSAGKETQYF.